Below, 30 T cell receptor beta chains from the same sample are listed, as sequenced in a study of blood T cell repertoires in COVID-19. The data were produced by immunoSEQ multiplex PCR, yet TCRdb's version contains in-frame clones alone and is incomplete. The sample yields tens of thousands of clones, roughly 89% seen once. The specimen sequenced was peripheral blood. These receptors all stem from a man aged 55 to 70 with active or convalescent COVID-19.

V is TRBV6-5 and J is TRBJ1-5, with D possibly TRBD1 on 5 matching bases. The germline V gene encodes CDR1 MNHEY and CDR2 SVGAGI. The CDR3 has 15 residues. The V and J ends lost 6 bases and 2 bases respectively, with 14 bases between them. CDR3 protein: CASRPQGMGNQPQHF. The CDR3 DNA sequence: TGTGCCAGCAGACCCCAGGGAATGGGCAATCAGCCCCAGCATTTT.

The chain has TRBV6-1 and TRBJ2-3, with 15 bases lining up with TRBD2. With 2 bases clipped from V and 1 base from J, the junction kept 22 bases outside the gene matches. This CDR3 region has 24 residues. CDR1 is MNHNS and CDR2 is SASEGT in the germline V gene. Written as DNA, the CDR3 is TGTGCCAGCAGTGAAATGGGACTTCTGCACTGGACTAGCGGGAGGGCCTTACGCACAGATACGCAGTATTTT. This gives the protein CASSEMGLLHWTSGRALRTDTQYF.

The V call is TRBV18, the J call TRBJ1-4; D is possibly TRBD1 (6 bases). V lost 5 bases to trimming and J lost 0 bases, with 16 bases between them. The CDR3 runs 17 residues. Germline V lookup: CDR1 KGHSH, CDR2 LQKENI. The CDR3 DNA sequence: TGTGCCAGCTCATTTAGGACAGCTACTACAACTAATGAAAAACTGTTTTTT. This codes for CASSFRTATTTNEKLFF.

Only one count was recorded for this clone. J is TRBJ2-2 and V is TRBV28; no clear D. The CDR3 consists of 13 residues. The germline V gene has CDR1 MDHEN and CDR2 SYDVKM. Trimming removed 5 bases at V and 7 bases at J, with 11 bases between. CDR3 bases: TGTGCCAGCAGTCCCACTGGTGTCGGGGAGCTGTTTTTT. Protein: CASSPTGVGELFF. Looking up the rest from reference TRBV28 and TRBJ2-2 gives the full variable domain: DVKVTQSSRYLVKRTGEKVFLECVQDMDHENMFWYRQDPGLGLRLIYFSYDVKMKEKGDIPEGYSVSREKKERFSLILESASTNQTSMYLCASSPTGVGELFFGEGSRLTVL.

The V call is TRBV29-1, the J call TRBJ2-1; TRBD1 matches at 9 bases. The trim removed 1 base at V and 9 bases at J, leaving 16 bases unmatched. This CDR3 spans 17 amino acids. The germline V gene encodes CDR1 SQVTM and CDR2 ANQGSEA. CDR3 nucleotide sequence: TGCAGCGTTGAAGTCTGGAGGAGAGACAGGGGGTCCGGTGAGCAGTTCTTC. It codes for CSVEVWRRDRGSGEQFF.

The chain uses TRBV28 and TRBJ1-4; the D gene is possibly TRBD1 (5 bases). This CDR3 region has 13 residues. Looked up from germline, CDR1 is MDHEN and CDR2 is SYDVKM. V dropped 6 bases and J dropped 8 bases, with 13 bases sitting between them. The CDR3 sequence: CASRGRWFEKLFF. CDR3 nucleotide sequence: TGTGCCAGCAGGGGGCGATGGTTCGAAAAACTGTTTTTT.

The genes are TRBV12-3 or TRBV12-4 and TRBJ2-4; possible D gene TRBD1, 6 bases. V was clipped by 10 bases and J by 3 bases, with 13 bases between them. The CDR3 loop spans 13 amino acids. The CDR3 sequence: CATQGRGKNIQYF. CDR3 sequence (DNA): TGTGCCACCCAGGGGAGAGGCAAAAACATTCAGTACTTC.

V and J are TRBV7-9 and TRBJ2-1; 8 bases map to TRBD2. V trimming: 8 bases; J trimming: 2 bases; junction bases outside the gene matches: 5. The CDR3 is made up of 14 amino acids. Per germline, CDR1 SEHNR and CDR2 FQNEAQ (reference sequence). This CDR3 is CASHSGTAYNEQFF. CDR3 nucleotides: TGTGCCAGCCATAGCGGGACCGCCTACAATGAGCAGTTCTTC.

This chain connects TRBV5-1 to TRBJ2-7, with 9 bases fitting TRBD2. The CDR3 spans 14 residues. The germline V gene has CDR1 SGHRS and CDR2 YFSETQ. With V trimmed by 2 bases and J by 3 bases, 3 bases remained unmatched. The CDR3 bases are TGCGCCAGCAGCTTTGCGGGAGGGGACTACGAGCAGTACTTC. Translated: CASSFAGGDYEQYF. Combining the CDR3 with reference TRBV5-1 and TRBJ2-7 gives the whole variable domain KAGVTQTPRYLIKTRGQQVTLSCSPISGHRSVSWYQQTPGQGLQFLFEYFSETQRNKGNFPGRFSGRQFSNSRSEMNVSTLELGDSALYLCASSFAGGDYEQYFGPGTRLTVT.

The chain links TRBV6-6 to TRBJ1-6; 10 bases map to TRBD1. This CDR3 is 15 amino acids long. The ends lost 2 bases at V and 9 bases at J; junction bases unmatched: 4. Looked up from germline, CDR1 is MNHNY and CDR2 is SVGAGI (reference sequence). CDR3: CASSYTGTGASPLHF. Here the CDR3 DNA reads TGTGCCAGCAGTTACACCGGGACAGGGGCTTCACCCCTCCACTTT.

This rearrangement joins TRBV6-5 to TRBJ1-2; 7 nucleotides match TRBD1. The CDR3 contains 15 residues. Germline assignment: CDR1 MNHEY and CDR2 SVGAGI. Losses at the gene ends were 0 bases for V and 8 bases for J; bases not matched to a gene: 9. Written as DNA, the CDR3 is TGTGCCAGCAGTTACTCTAAAAGGGGGCAGTTAGGCTACACCTTC. It is translated as CASSYSKRGQLGYTF.

The chain has TRBV6-1 and TRBJ2-1; D unclear. The CDR3 consists of 16 residues. The V end was cut by 3 bases, the J end by 7 bases, with 19 bases between. Germline lookup yields CDR1 MNHNS and CDR2 SASEGT. DNA for the CDR3: TGTGCCAGCAGTGATCCAGACACCTTATTTTCTAATGAGCAGTTCTTC. This encodes CASSDPDTLFSNEQFF.

This sequence joins TRBV28 and TRBJ2-5; TRBD2 aligns across 8 bases. The CDR3 runs 14 residues. V was pared by 3 bases and J by 5 bases, with 5 bases of the junction left unmatched. Germline V gene sequence: CDR1 MDHEN, CDR2 SYDVKM. The CDR3 spells CASSLGGRRETQYF. Here the CDR3 DNA reads TGTGCCAGCAGTTTGGGCGGGAGGCGGGAGACCCAGTACTTC.

The chain joins TRBV19 to TRBJ2-7; 9 nucleotides match TRBD1. Germline V gene lookup returns CDR1 LNHDA and CDR2 SQIVND (reference sequence). This CDR3 is 15 amino acids long. V gave up 3 bases and J gave up 2 bases; unmatched junction bases: 5. CDR3 amino acids: CASSIVTGGTYEQYF. Here the CDR3 DNA reads TGTGCCAGTAGTATCGTGACAGGGGGAACCTACGAGCAGTACTTC.

The V call is TRBV3-1 (or the pseudogene TRBV3-2), the J call TRBJ2-5, with D uncertain. This CDR3 is built from 14 residues. Germline V gene sequence: CDR1 LGHDT, CDR2 YNNKEL (reference sequence). V lost 2 bases to trimming and J lost 1 base, with 8 bases between them. The DNA for the CDR3 is TGTGCCAGCAGCCAATCCAGCGCCCAAGAGACCCAGTACTTC. This codes for CASSQSSAQETQYF.

This chain connects TRBV2 to TRBJ1-5; the D gene is possibly TRBD1 (6 bases). The CDR3 runs to 15 residues. Germline CDR1 is SNHLY and CDR2 is FYNNEI. The V end lost 4 bases, the J end lost 3 bases, and 13 bases lay between the germline ends. The CDR3 sequence is CASSVFRGPNQPQHF. The DNA for the CDR3 is TGTGCCAGCAGTGTATTCAGGGGACCCAATCAGCCCCAGCATTTT.

The chain uses TRBV11-2 and TRBJ1-2, with a possible D match to TRBD1 (6 bases). The CDR3 is made up of 13 amino acids. Germline CDR1 and CDR2: SGHAT and FQNNGV. V lost 5 bases and J 14 bases, leaving 21 bases between the germline ends. CDR3 loop: CASSRGGGTTRTF. In nucleotides, the CDR3 is TGTGCCAGCAGCCGGGGTGGTGGGACAACGCGGACCTTC.

The rearrangement uses TRBV28 and TRBJ1-2; possible D gene TRBD1, 6 bases. This CDR3 spans 13 amino acids. Per the germline V gene, CDR1 is MDHEN and CDR2 is SYDVKM. The V end lost 6 bases, the J end lost 6 bases, and 14 bases lay between the germline ends. The CDR3, as DNA: TGTGCCAGCAGCCTCACGGACAGCCATGGCTACACCTTC. This translates into CASSLTDSHGYTF.

The CDR3 is CASSRTTSGSSYNEQFF. CDR3 DNA sequence: TGCGCCAGCAGCCGAACCACTAGCGGGAGCTCCTACAATGAGCAGTTCTTC. The V gene is TRBV4-3, the J gene TRBJ2-1, with 11 bases identical to TRBD2. Unmatched junction bases numbered 5, after V lost 4 bases and J lost 0 bases. Germline CDR1 is LGHNA and CDR2 is YSLEER. CDR3 length equals 17 residues.

The V gene is TRBV7-8, the J gene TRBJ2-5; no reliable D call. Germline V CDR1 and CDR2: SGHVS, FQNEAQ. This CDR3 is built from 11 residues. Deletions cut 5 bases from V and 2 bases from J, with 3 bases between. The CDR3 coding sequence is TGTGCCAGCAGCCCTCAAGAGACCCAGTACTTC. It is translated as CASSPQETQYF.

The DNA for the CDR3 is TGTGCCAGCAGCCCTTTAGCGGGAGGAGATCCTATCAATGAGCAGTTCTTC. Translating gives CASSPLAGGDPINEQFF. The rearrangement joins TRBV5-4 to TRBJ2-1; 10 bases agree with TRBD2. The germline V gene has CDR1 SGHNT and CDR2 YYREEE (reference sequence). V lost 4 bases and J lost 6; bases outside the gene matches: 13. This CDR3 comprises 17 residues. The variable domain in full, with the rest retrieved from reference TRBV5-4 and TRBJ2-1, is ETGVTQSPTHLIKTRGQQVTLRCSSQSGHNTVSWYQQALGQGPQFIFQYYREEENGRGNFPPRFSGLQFPNYSSELNVNALELDDSALYLCASSPLAGGDPINEQFFGPGTRLTVL.

This chain links TRBV28 with TRBJ2-1; TRBD2 matches at 12 bases. The CDR3 has 16 amino acids. After removal of 2 bases from V and 9 bases from J, the junction contained 8 bases not matched to a gene. The germline V gene has CDR1 MDHEN and CDR2 SYDVKM. The DNA for the CDR3 is TGTGCCAGCAGTTTACTTACGACTAGCGGGGGAGGTGAGCAGTTCTTC. This codes for CASSLLTTSGGGEQFF.

The genes are TRBV2 and TRBJ2-7; 9 bases agree with TRBD2. The V and J ends lost 4 bases and 2 bases, in that order; junction bases with no gene match: 15. The CDR3 spans 18 residues. Germline V CDR1 and CDR2: SNHLY, FYNNEI. CDR3 sequence (DNA): TGTGCCAGCAGTGGGAGGGGGGCTAGCGGGACCCAAACCTACGAGCAGTACTTC. Translation gives CASSGRGASGTQTYEQYF.

The chain combines TRBV5-1 with TRBJ2-5; TRBD1 matches 7 bases. V was pared by 4 bases and J by 4 bases, with 7 bases of the junction left unmatched. CDR1 is SGHRS, CDR2 YFSETQ, per germline. The CDR3 consists of 14 residues. The CDR3 bases are TGCGCCAGCAGCCAAATGACAGGGCGAGAGACCCAGTACTTC. This encodes CASSQMTGRETQYF. Full variable domain (remainder filled in from reference TRBV5-1 and TRBJ2-5): KAGVTQTPRYLIKTRGQQVTLSCSPISGHRSVSWYQQTPGQGLQFLFEYFSETQRNKGNFPGRFSGRQFSNSRSEMNVSTLELGDSALYLCASSQMTGRETQYFGPGTRLLVL.

The chain employs TRBV5-1 and TRBJ2-7, with 8 nucleotides matching TRBD1. CDR3 length equals 15 residues. Germline V gene data show CDR1 as SGHRS and CDR2 as YFSETQ. Losses at the gene ends were 2 bases for V and 0 bases for J; bases not matched to a gene: 4. The CDR3 reads CASSLTGTGSYEQYF. The CDR3 DNA reads TGCGCCAGCAGCTTAACCGGGACAGGCTCCTACGAGCAGTACTTC.

This clone was picked up a small number of times. This chain connects TRBV5-1 to TRBJ1-5, with 8 bases that match TRBD1. With 4 bases clipped from V and 4 bases from J, the junction kept 4 bases outside the gene matches. The CDR3 sequence is 14 residues long. Germline V lookup: CDR1 SGHRS, CDR2 YFSETQ. The chain's CDR3 is CASSEGQENQPQHF. CDR3 DNA sequence: TGCGCCAGCAGCGAGGGACAGGAAAATCAGCCCCAGCATTTT.

The genes are TRBV28 and TRBJ2-7; 7 nucleotides match TRBD1. Germline-derived CDR1 and CDR2 are MDHEN and SYDVKM. CDR3 length: 14 residues. After removal of 7 bases from V and 6 bases from J, the junction contained 12 bases not matched to a gene. The CDR3 DNA follows: TGTGCCAGCAAACCCGGGACAGCGCTTCTCGAGCAGTACTTC. Amino acids: CASKPGTALLEQYF.

The gene calls are TRBV27 and TRBJ2-7; TRBD2 matches at 8 bases. V was pared by 4 bases and J by 3 bases, with 8 bases of the junction left unmatched. The CDR3 totals 15 residues. Looked up from germline, CDR1 is MNHEY and CDR2 is SMNVEV (reference sequence). CDR3 sequence: CASSSPGLGGYEQYF. CDR3 nucleotides: TGTGCCAGCAGTTCGCCGGGACTAGGGGGCTACGAGCAGTACTTC.

The chain is built from TRBV9 and TRBJ2-1, with 9 bases that match TRBD2. V trimming: 4 bases; J trimming: 4 bases; junction bases outside the gene matches: 15. This CDR3 contains 18 residues. CDR1 is SGDLS and CDR2 is YYNGEE in the germline V gene. The CDR3 region is CASSPRRNSGSPYNEQFF. The CDR3 coding sequence is TGTGCCAGCAGCCCGCGTCGAAATAGCGGGAGTCCATACAATGAGCAGTTCTTC.

The chain recombines TRBV19 with TRBJ2-7, with 9 bases that match TRBD2. CDR3 length equals 15 residues. V was pared by 5 bases and J by 1 base, with 6 bases of the junction left unmatched. Looked up from germline, CDR1 is LNHDA and CDR2 is SQIVND (reference sequence). The CDR3 sequence is CASSSGLARSYEQYF. In DNA form, the CDR3 reads TGTGCCAGTAGTTCAGGACTAGCGCGATCCTACGAGCAGTACTTC.